This T cell receptor beta chain was recorded in a study of blood T cell repertoires in COVID-19. Using immunoSEQ multiplex PCR, the repertoire was profiled, and TCRdb retains in-frame clones only, with some absent. The sample lists approximately 260,000 clones; roughly 80% were seen once. The specimen sequenced was peripheral blood. The source is a woman of 80 years or more with active or convalescent COVID-19.

The DNA for the CDR3 is TGCAGTGCCGACTATTATGAGCAGTTCTTC. It encodes CSADYYEQFF. This chain connects TRBV20-1 to TRBJ2-1, with a weak D call TRBD2 (5 bases). V was pared by 6 bases and J by 8 bases, with 8 bases between. CDR1 is DFQATT and CDR2 is SNEGSKA in the germline V gene (reference sequence). The CDR3 is 10 amino acids.